Listed below are T cell receptor beta chains from one sample, sequenced in a study of blood T cells in healthy people across ages. TCRdb reanalysed the 5' RACE reads using MiXCR and keeps one entry per CDR3 protein. Of over a million distinct CDR3 sequences listed, around 43% are singletons. The sequenced sample consisted of blood. Every receptor here comes from a woman aged 60-70 years in good health. Both conserved end residues are part of each CDR3. A D gene is named only where the DNA matches it firmly.

v_call	j_call	d_call	cdr3_aa
TRBV10-3	TRBJ1-6	NA	CAISVDPKSSPLHF
TRBV9	TRBJ2-7	TRBD1	CASSPLSDRANEQYF
TRBV6-5	TRBJ2-5	TRBD2	CASSLPGGEREYF
TRBV20-1	TRBJ2-1	TRBD2	CSARGSSGSVNEQFF
TRBV24-1	NA	TRBD2	CATSALSGRARWNEQYF
TRBV6-5	TRBJ1-6	NA	CASSPTLQSPLHF
TRBV6-2/TRBV6-3	NA	TRBD2	CASSTGLAGGDNEQYF
TRBV30	TRBJ2-1	TRBD1	CARNTGTGVLDEQFF
TRBV12-3/TRBV12-4	TRBJ1-5	NA	CASSFGNNQPQHF
TRBV6-5	TRBJ2-3	TRBD2	CASSTSGRDTQYF
TRBV20-1	TRBJ2-7	NA	CSARESTYEQYF
TRBV7-8	TRBJ2-7	TRBD1	CASSGTGVAYEQYF
TRBV5-6	TRBJ2-7	NA	CASQRTGWGHEQYF
TRBV20-1	TRBJ2-7	TRBD1	CSARVVGGSEQYF
TRBV7-2	TRBJ2-3	NA	CASSSGWADTQYF
TRBV7-2	TRBJ1-5	NA	CASSLRLDGQPQHF
TRBV6-6	TRBJ2-3	TRBD1	CASSSLGQGPEDTQYF
TRBV28	TRBJ2-3	NA	CASSFVQGIDTQYF
TRBV12-3/TRBV12-4	TRBJ2-7	NA	CASSFGGVSYEQYF
TRBV7-2	TRBJ2-7	TRBD2	CASSLAVGSSYNEQYF
TRBV29-1	TRBJ2-5	TRBD2	CSVPWASGLVGETQYF
TRBV3-1	TRBJ2-7	NA	CASSQSYEQYF
TRBV5-1	TRBJ1-5	TRBD1	CASSTTGLSNQPQHF
TRBV6-6	NA	NA	CASRKGGLNYEQYF
TRBV20-1	TRBJ2-7	NA	CSASLGGRGQYF
TRBV6-2/TRBV6-3	TRBJ2-7	NA	CASTYGRRSSDEQYF
TRBV9	TRBJ2-6	TRBD1	CASSFFPGQGFTRGANVLTF
TRBV27	TRBJ2-1	NA	CASSLAGVGAYNEPYF
TRBV2	TRBJ1-2	NA	CAGSEGEGGYTF
TRBV20-1	TRBJ2-3	NA	CSARDWARGGTDTQYF
TRBV24-1	TRBJ2-1	NA	CATSDLGGTSYNEQFF
TRBV20-1	TRBJ2-7	TRBD2	CSADSRTSGSSYEQYF
TRBV4-1	TRBJ2-3	TRBD2	CASSQDETSVYTQYF
TRBV7-9	TRBJ2-7	TRBD2	CASSPRKGEREVDEQYF
TRBV29-1	NA	NA	CSVGLWAPYEQYF
TRBV5-1	TRBJ2-5	NA	CASSLKIKVVQETQYF
TRBV20-1	TRBJ2-1	NA	CSARPGLEPYNEQFF